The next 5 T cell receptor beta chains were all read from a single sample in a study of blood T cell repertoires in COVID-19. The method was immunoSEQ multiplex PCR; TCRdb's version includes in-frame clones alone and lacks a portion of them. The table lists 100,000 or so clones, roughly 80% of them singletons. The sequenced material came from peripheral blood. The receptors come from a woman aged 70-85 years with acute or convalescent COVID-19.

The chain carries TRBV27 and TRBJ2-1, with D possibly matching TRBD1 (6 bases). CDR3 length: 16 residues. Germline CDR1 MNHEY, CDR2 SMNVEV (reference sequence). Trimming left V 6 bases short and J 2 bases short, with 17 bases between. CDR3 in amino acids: CASRISRDTTYNEQFF. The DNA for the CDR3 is TGTGCCAGCAGAATAAGCCGGGACACCACCTACAATGAGCAGTTCTTC.

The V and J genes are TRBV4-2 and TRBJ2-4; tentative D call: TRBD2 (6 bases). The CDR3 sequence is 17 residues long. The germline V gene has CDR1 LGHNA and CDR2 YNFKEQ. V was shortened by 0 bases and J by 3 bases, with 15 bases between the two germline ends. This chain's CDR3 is CASSQDYRGGGKNIQYF. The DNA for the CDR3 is TGTGCCAGCAGCCAAGATTACCGGGGAGGTGGCAAAAACATTCAGTACTTC.

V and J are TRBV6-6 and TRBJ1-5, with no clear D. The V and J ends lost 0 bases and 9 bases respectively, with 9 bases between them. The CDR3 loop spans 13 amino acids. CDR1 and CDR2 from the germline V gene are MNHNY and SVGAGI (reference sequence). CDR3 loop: CASSYSGEGPQHF. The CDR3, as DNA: TGTGCCAGCAGTTACTCGGGCGAGGGGCCCCAGCATTTT.

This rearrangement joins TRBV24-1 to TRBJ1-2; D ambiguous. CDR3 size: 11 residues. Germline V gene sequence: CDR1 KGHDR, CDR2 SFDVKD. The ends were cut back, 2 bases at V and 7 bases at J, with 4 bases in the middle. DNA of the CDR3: TGTGCCACCAGTGATTATCGTGGCTACACCTTC. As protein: CATSDYRGYTF.

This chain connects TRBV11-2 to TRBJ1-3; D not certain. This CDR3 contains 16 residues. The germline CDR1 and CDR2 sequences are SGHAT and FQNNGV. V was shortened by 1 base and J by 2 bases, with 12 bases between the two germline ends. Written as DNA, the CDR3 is TGTGCCAGCAGCTTAGTTGGGGAGGGCCCTGGAAACACCATATATTTT. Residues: CASSLVGEGPGNTIYF.